Below are 4 T cell receptor beta chains sequenced from a single sample in a study of T cells in Graves' hyperthyroidism and ophthalmopathy. Amplification of TCR beta CDR3 regions used RNA as the template. When the TCR CDR3 underwent first-round RT-PCR, the HTBI primer set was used. TCRdb ran MiXCR on the multiplex PCR reads and lists one entry per CDR3 protein. In the table there are about 270,000 distinct CDR3 sequences, 20% to 25% of which are singletons. Sequenced: blood. The receptor set was obtained from a man younger than 45 with Graves' ophthalmopathy.

This clonotype was counted many times. The chain recombines TRBV7-2 with TRBJ2-7; D not resolved. Trimming took off 1 base at V and 0 bases at J, with 10 bases between the two ends. CDR3 length equals 15 residues. The germline V gene has CDR1 SGHTA and CDR2 FQGNSA. CDR3 in amino acids: CASSLGWSDSYEQYF. DNA for the CDR3: TGTGCCAGCAGCTTAGGTTGGAGCGACTCCTACGAGCAGTACTTC.

For this clonotype: One junction end disagrees with the germline gene, perhaps due to a read error. This chain uses TRBV11-1 with TRBJ1-2, with D perhaps TRBD1 (5 bases). CDR1 and CDR2 from the germline V gene are SGHAT and FQDESV (reference sequence). CDR3 length: 13 residues. The CDR3 bases are TGTGCCAGCAGCATAGGCAGGGACTATGACTACACCTTC. Its protein product is CASSIGRDYDYTF.

This clonotype was recorded many times. V gene TRBV5-1 combines with J gene TRBJ2-1; 7 bases are a match to TRBD1. V shed 3 bases and J 0 bases; nucleotides not matched to a gene: 6. This CDR3 has 16 amino acids. Per germline, CDR1 SGHRS and CDR2 YFSETQ. The CDR3, as DNA: TGCGCCAGCAGCTCACAGGGGACGAGCTCCTACAATGAGCAGTTCTTC. Translated, it gives CASSSQGTSSYNEQFF. Looking up the rest from reference TRBV5-1 and TRBJ2-1 gives the full variable domain: KAGVTQTPRYLIKTRGQQVTLSCSPISGHRSVSWYQQTPGQGLQFLFEYFSETQRNKGNFPGRFSGRQFSNSRSEMNVSTLELGDSALYLCASSSQGTSSYNEQFFGPGTRLTVL.

This clonotype was observed once. The chain is built from TRBV19 and TRBJ2-2; 12 bases align to TRBD2. The germline V gene encodes CDR1 LNHDA and CDR2 SQIVND (reference sequence). The V segment lost 6 bases and the J segment 7 bases; nucleotides outside the gene matches: 6. This CDR3 contains 15 residues. CDR3 sequence reads: CASRTGTSGFGELFF. The DNA for the CDR3 is TGTGCCAGTAGAACCGGGACTAGCGGGTTCGGGGAGCTGTTTTTT.